What follows are 27 T cell receptor beta chains derived from one specimen sequenced in a study of identical twins. Using its own MiXCR run on the 5' RACE reads, TCRdb lists one record per CDR3 protein. The top ten clones hold about an eighth of a sample with hundreds of thousands of distinct CDR3 sequences, roughly 18% of them seen once. This sample also belongs to another study, concerning T cells expressing NK-cell markers.

Sequencing was done on a sample of PBMCs. These TCRs come from a woman between 18 and 29 years old in good health.

This clonotype has a handful of counts. CDR3 sequence: CASSPPGAGNEQFF. The CDR3 DNA sequence: TGTGCCAGCAGCCCCCCGGGGGCTGGCAATGAGCAGTTCTTC. The chain couples TRBV7-3 to TRBJ2-1, with D perhaps given as TRBD1 or TRBD2 (6 bases each). Germline CDR1 is SGHTA and CDR2 is FQGTGA. The germline V and J ends were trimmed by 5 bases and 6 bases, with 14 bases remaining between them. This CDR3 spans 14 amino acids.

This clonotype appeared a few times. The chain is built from TRBV27 and TRBJ2-7; 8 nucleotides align to TRBD1. This CDR3 spans 14 amino acids. With 4 bases clipped from V and 6 bases from J, the junction kept 8 bases outside the gene matches. CDR1 and CDR2 (germline): MNHEY, SMNVEV (reference sequence). CDR3 sequence (DNA): TGTGCCAGCAGTTCCGGACAGGGAATTGGCGAGCAGTACTTC. Translated: CASSSGQGIGEQYF.

This clonotype appeared a few times. This rearrangement joins TRBV20-1 to TRBJ2-1; TRBD2 aligns across 14 bases. Losses at the gene ends were 2 bases for V and 9 bases for J; bases not matched to a gene: 3. The length of the CDR3 is 14 residues. Germline loops: CDR1 DFQATT, CDR2 SNEGSKA (reference sequence). The CDR3 coding sequence is TGCAGTGCTAGATTCGGGACTAGCGGGAGTGAGCAGTTCTTC. Translation gives CSARFGTSGSEQFF.

This clonotype was detected only a few times. CDR3 coding DNA: TGTGCCAGCAGCCAACAGACTGTACCGGGGCAGTATTTT. Amino acid sequence: CASSQQTVPGQYF. V usage is TRBV4-2 and J usage is TRBJ2-3; D not certain. CDR3 length equals 13 residues. Germline CDR1 is LGHNA and CDR2 is YNFKEQ. Trimming took off 2 bases at V and 11 bases at J, with 14 bases between the two ends.

This clonotype was seen only a few times. The chain recombines TRBV15 with TRBJ2-3; no definite D call. Trimming removed 1 base from V and 6 bases from J, with 11 bases in between. The V gene's germline CDR1 is LNHNV and CDR2 YYDKDF (reference sequence). CDR3 length: 14 amino acids. CDR3 in amino acids: CATSRGNVGDTQYF. In DNA, the CDR3 is TGTGCCACCAGCAGAGGCAATGTAGGCGATACGCAGTATTTT.

This clonotype was counted a few times. The V call is TRBV12-3 or TRBV12-4, the J call TRBJ2-6; D ambiguous. V was trimmed by 4 bases and J by 1 base, leaving 11 bases between them. CDR3 length: 16 amino acids. In DNA, the CDR3 is TGTGCCAGCAGTTCTTTTCGGAGATCTGGGGCCAACGTCCTGACTTTC. It codes for CASSSFRRSGANVLTF.

This clonotype was detected a few times. The genes are TRBV4-1 and TRBJ2-3, with TRBD1 identical over 7 bases. V shed 4 bases and J 0 bases; nucleotides not matched to a gene: 7. The germline gives CDR1 MGHRA, CDR2 YSYEKL. The CDR3 runs to 16 residues. The CDR3 sequence: CASSPQGVESTDTQYF. In nucleotides, the CDR3 is TGCGCCAGCAGCCCCCAGGGGGTAGAGAGCACAGATACGCAGTATTTT.

V and J are TRBV6-1 and TRBJ1-2; D is uncertain. V shed 0 bases and J shed 6 bases, with 14 bases lying between them. Germline V CDR1 and CDR2: MNHNS, SASEGT. This CDR3 is 15 amino acids long. This chain's CDR3 is CASSEAARRLNGYTF. The CDR3 DNA follows: TGTGCCAGCAGTGAAGCGGCACGGAGATTAAATGGCTACACCTTC.

This chain uses TRBV4-3 with TRBJ2-3; 12 nucleotides agree with TRBD2. Germline V gene lookup returns CDR1 LGHNA and CDR2 YSLEER. V was pared by 4 bases and J by 5 bases, with 16 bases of the junction left unmatched. This CDR3 spans 19 amino acids. CDR3 sequence: CASSPLMGSSGRDGDTQYF. The CDR3, as DNA: TGCGCCAGCAGCCCCCTTATGGGGTCTAGCGGGAGGGATGGAGATACGCAGTATTTT.

This clonotype was detected a few times. The J gene is TRBJ2-7, the V gene TRBV11-2, with 7 nucleotides matching TRBD2. Germline V gene lookup returns CDR1 SGHAT and CDR2 FQNNGV. The CDR3 runs 16 residues. Germline trimming cut 0 bases from V and 1 base from J; bases unmatched to any gene: 6. CDR3 residues: CASSLDLWRGSYEQYF. In nucleotides, the CDR3 is TGTGCCAGCAGCTTAGATCTATGGCGGGGGTCCTACGAGCAGTACTTC.

This clonotype was recorded a few times. The chain combines TRBV27 with TRBJ1-2; no firm D call. Trimming left V 4 bases short and J 3 bases short, with 15 bases between. The CDR3 loop spans 15 amino acids. Germline V gives CDR1 MNHEY, CDR2 SMNVEV (reference sequence). CDR3 sequence (DNA): TGTGCCAGCAGTTCCTTCGGGAGCGCCGACTATGGCTACACCTTC. Protein sequence: CASSSFGSADYGYTF.

The V gene is TRBV7-6, the J gene TRBJ2-5; 8 nucleotides align to TRBD2. The CDR3 loop spans 13 amino acids. Germline V gene sequence: CDR1 SGHVS, CDR2 FNYEAQ. Trimming cost V 3 bases and J 6 bases; bases outside gene matches: 3. CDR3 nucleotide sequence: TGTGCCAGCAGCTTCGGGGGGGAGAAGACCCAGTACTTC. Protein sequence: CASSFGGEKTQYF.

The sample holds a few counts of this clonotype. The rearrangement joins TRBV27 to TRBJ2-1; D remains unclear. The CDR3 is made up of 15 amino acids. The V and J ends lost 2 bases and 6 bases respectively, with 14 bases between them. Germline V gene data show CDR1 as MNHEY and CDR2 as SMNVEV (reference sequence). For the CDR3, the DNA is TGTGCCAGCAGTTTACGCCTAGGTGTTGGCAATGAGCAGTTCTTC. Amino acid sequence: CASSLRLGVGNEQFF.

This clonotype was found a few times. The V and J genes are TRBV20-1 and TRBJ1-1; the D is unclear. This CDR3 is built from 13 residues. Germline-derived CDR1 and CDR2 are DFQATT and SNEGSKA (reference sequence). V lost 3 bases to trimming and J lost 1 base, with 9 bases between them. This CDR3 is CSASATKNTEAFF. CDR3 coding DNA: TGCAGTGCTAGCGCTACTAAGAACACTGAAGCTTTCTTT.

The chain links TRBV24-1 to TRBJ2-3; D is perhaps TRBD2 (6 bases). The CDR3 covers 15 residues. V was trimmed by 6 bases and J by 1 base, leaving 13 bases between them. Germline CDR1 and CDR2: KGHDR and SFDVKD. This CDR3 is CATSRAGGGTDTQYF. CDR3 DNA: TGTGCCACCAGTCGAGCGGGCGGGGGCACAGATACGCAGTATTTT.

This clonotype was seen more than once but under ten times. The chain carries TRBV12-5 and TRBJ1-1; no reliable D call. The CDR3 is made up of 15 amino acids. Germline V lookup: CDR1 LGHNT, CDR2 FRNRAP. Trimming shortened V by 6 bases and J by 5 bases, and 19 bases separated the two germline ends. The CDR3 DNA is TGTGCTAGTGGCCAACCGACCGTAGGGAGGACTGAAGCTTTCTTT. As protein: CASGQPTVGRTEAFF.

The J gene is TRBJ2-2, the V gene TRBV5-1, with a tentative D call TRBD1 (6 bases). This CDR3 has 15 residues. The germline gives CDR1 SGHRS, CDR2 YFSETQ. The germline V and J ends were trimmed by 0 bases and 4 bases, with 10 bases remaining between them. CDR3 sequence reads: CASSLGQVVTGELFF. DNA for the CDR3: TGCGCCAGCAGCTTGGGACAGGTGGTCACCGGGGAGCTGTTTTTT.

The chain has TRBV6-8 and TRBJ2-5; TRBD1 matches 7 bases. The germline V gene encodes CDR1 MNHGY and CDR2 SAAAGT. V lost 5 bases, J lost 5 bases, and 11 bases stayed unmatched. The CDR3 has 15 residues. CDR3 amino acids: CASSRGPRGSETQYF. CDR3 DNA: TGTGCCAGCAGTCGCGGACCCAGGGGGTCGGAGACCCAGTACTTC.

The chain carries TRBV6-1 and TRBJ2-7; 13 nucleotides match TRBD2. V was pared by 6 bases and J by 2 bases, with 4 bases of the junction left unmatched. The CDR3 is 15 amino acids. Per germline, CDR1 MNHNS and CDR2 SASEGT. CDR3 nucleotide sequence: TGTGCCAGCAGCCGTGGGACTAGCGGGGCCTACGAGCAGTACTTC. It yields the protein CASSRGTSGAYEQYF.

This clonotype was counted between two and nine times. The gene calls are TRBV2 and TRBJ2-2, with D hard to call. CDR3 length: 16 amino acids. Trimming removed 4 bases from V and 3 bases from J, with 15 bases in between. The germline V gene has CDR1 SNHLY and CDR2 FYNNEI. For the CDR3, the DNA is TGTGCCAGCAGTGTGTTGTCTATATGGGACACCGGGGAGCTGTTTTTT. Translating gives CASSVLSIWDTGELFF.

V usage is TRBV5-1 and J usage is TRBJ2-1; no clear D gene. From germline, CDR1 is SGHRS and CDR2 YFSETQ. V was cut by 6 bases and J by 4 bases, with 11 bases left in between. This CDR3 comprises 13 residues. Here the CDR3 DNA reads TGCGCCAGCACCCTCGAACGTTACAATGAGCAGTTCTTC. It specifies CASTLERYNEQFF.

With respect to this clonotype: With a much larger clone just one base away, this may be a read error. This chain joins TRBV20-1 and TRBJ2-3, with a weak D call TRBD1 (5 bases). V was clipped by 5 bases and J by 8 bases, with 11 bases between them. Germline lookup yields CDR1 DFQATT and CDR2 SNEGSKA (reference sequence). CDR3 length equals 11 residues. Written as DNA, the CDR3 is TGCAGTGCTTGGCAGGGCGGTACGCAGTATTTT. This gives the protein CSAWQGGTQYF.

The gene calls are TRBV7-2 and TRBJ2-5, with TRBD2 matching 11 bases. The CDR3 has 15 amino acids. The junction had 7 bases not matched to a gene; V was cut back by 6 bases and J by 4 bases. The germline V gene encodes CDR1 SGHTA and CDR2 FQGNSA. In DNA, the CDR3 is TGTGCCAGCAGGGTGGGCCTAGCGGGAGGAGAGACCCAGTACTTC. Translated: CASRVGLAGGETQYF.

The chain joins TRBV6-1 to TRBJ1-5; D is unclear. CDR3 length: 14 amino acids. Trimming left V 6 bases short and J 2 bases short, with 11 bases between. Germline loops: CDR1 MNHNS, CDR2 SASEGT. CDR3 residues: CASRSFVGNQPQHF. CDR3 DNA: TGTGCCAGCAGATCGTTTGTGGGCAATCAGCCCCAGCATTTT.

The chain couples TRBV12-3 or TRBV12-4 to TRBJ2-7, with 8 bases identical to TRBD1. The CDR3 totals 16 residues. Trimming took 6 bases from V and 0 from J; bases not matched to a gene: 10. The CDR3 loop reads CASSDRGLSNSYEQYF. In DNA form, the CDR3 reads TGTGCCAGCAGCGACAGGGGCCTTTCCAACTCCTACGAGCAGTACTTC.

V and J are TRBV6-1 and TRBJ2-2; 7 bases align to TRBD1. Losses at the gene ends were 8 bases for V and 6 bases for J; bases not matched to a gene: 6. The CDR3 runs 13 residues. Germline assignment: CDR1 MNHNS and CDR2 SASEGT. CDR3 sequence reads: CASGQVGAGELFF. As DNA, the CDR3 is TGTGCCAGCGGACAGGTGGGGGCCGGGGAGCTGTTTTTT.

V and J are TRBV7-3 and TRBJ2-4; 8 bases fit TRBD2. V was pared by 10 bases and J by 0 bases, with 17 bases of the junction left unmatched. Germline V gene data show CDR1 as SGHTA and CDR2 as FQGTGA. The CDR3 has 18 amino acids. CDR3 protein: CAITTLRTSLVAKNIQYF. In DNA, the CDR3 is TGTGCCATCACAACACTTAGGACTAGCTTAGTAGCCAAAAACATTCAGTACTTC.